This TCR beta chain stems from a study of human T cells and chemical hapten exposure. Study information: Sensitization used 2% DPC on roughly 2 cm by roughly 2 cm upper inner arm skin. DPC 0.01% went on the upper back by patch test, with reading at 6 days. Recorded diagnoses among the mostly female patients were alopecia areata, totalis or universalis.

TCRdb processed the RACE reads anew with MiXCR; each CDR3 protein has one entry. The data contain approximately 60,000 distinct CDR3 sequences, around 10% of them singletons. Time point described: pre-sensitization, week 0. The sample's treatment: therapeutic diphenylcyclopropenone sensitization with weekly scalp DPC. The authors' total RNA extraction used unfractionated whole blood. Trimming removed 2 bases from V and 8 bases from J, with 15 bases in between. The CDR3 consists of 14 residues. This clonotype has ten or more counts. The sequence was collected from a woman aged 40 to 55 with alopecia areata. Some clones in this sample may be carry-over from other donors' samples. The chain combines TRBV12-3 or TRBV12-4 with TRBJ1-2, with TRBD1 as a possible D gene (5 bases). The sequenced sample was whole blood, obtained in connection with sensitization to the hapten diphenylcyclopropenone (DPC). The CDR3 sequence: CASSLLAGRGGYTF. The DNA for the CDR3 is TGTGCCAGCAGTTTACTCGCAGGGCGGGGGGGCTACACCTTC.